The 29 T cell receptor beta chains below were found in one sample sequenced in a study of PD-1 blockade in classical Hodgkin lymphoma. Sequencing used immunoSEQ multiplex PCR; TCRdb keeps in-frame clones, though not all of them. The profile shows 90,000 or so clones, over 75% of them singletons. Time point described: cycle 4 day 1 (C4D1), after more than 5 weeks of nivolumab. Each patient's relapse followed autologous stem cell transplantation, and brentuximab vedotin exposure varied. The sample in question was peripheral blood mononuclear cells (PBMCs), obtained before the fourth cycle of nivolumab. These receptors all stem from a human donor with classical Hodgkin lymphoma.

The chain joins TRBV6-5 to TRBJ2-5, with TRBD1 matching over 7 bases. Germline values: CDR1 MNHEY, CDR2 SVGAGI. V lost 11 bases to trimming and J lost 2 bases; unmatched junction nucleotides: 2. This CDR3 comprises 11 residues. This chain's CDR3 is CALGQQETQYF. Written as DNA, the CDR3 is TGTGCCCTGGGACAGCAAGAGACCCAGTACTTC.

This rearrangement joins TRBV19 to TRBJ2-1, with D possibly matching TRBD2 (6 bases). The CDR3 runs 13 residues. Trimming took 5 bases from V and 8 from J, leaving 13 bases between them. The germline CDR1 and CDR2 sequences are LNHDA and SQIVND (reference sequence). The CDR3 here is CASSPGGVDEQFF. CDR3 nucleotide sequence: TGTGCCAGTAGTCCTGGCGGGGTGGATGAGCAGTTCTTC.

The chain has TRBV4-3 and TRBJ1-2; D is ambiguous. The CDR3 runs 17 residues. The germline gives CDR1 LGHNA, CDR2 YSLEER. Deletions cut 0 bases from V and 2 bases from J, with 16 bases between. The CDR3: CASSQESSGYRNYGYTF. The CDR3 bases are TGCGCCAGCAGCCAAGAAAGCTCTGGTTATAGGAACTATGGCTACACCTTC.

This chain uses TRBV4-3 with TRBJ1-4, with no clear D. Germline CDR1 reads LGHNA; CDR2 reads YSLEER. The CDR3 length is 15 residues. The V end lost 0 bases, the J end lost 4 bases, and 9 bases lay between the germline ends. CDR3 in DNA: TGCGCCAGCAGCCAAGACGGACGGCTTAATGAAAAACTGTTTTTT. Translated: CASSQDGRLNEKLFF.

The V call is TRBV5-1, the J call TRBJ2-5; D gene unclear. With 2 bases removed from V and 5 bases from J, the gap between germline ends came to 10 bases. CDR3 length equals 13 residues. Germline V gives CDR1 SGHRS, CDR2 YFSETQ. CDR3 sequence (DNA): TGCGCCAGCAGCTTAGTCCCCTTCGAGACCCAGTACTTC. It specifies CASSLVPFETQYF.

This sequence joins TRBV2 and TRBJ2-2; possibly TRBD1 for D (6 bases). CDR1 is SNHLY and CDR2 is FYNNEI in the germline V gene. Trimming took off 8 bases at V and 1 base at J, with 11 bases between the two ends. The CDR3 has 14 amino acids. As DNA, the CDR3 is TGTGCCAGCGCCGGGACACTGAACACCGGGGAGCTGTTTTTT. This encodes CASAGTLNTGELFF.

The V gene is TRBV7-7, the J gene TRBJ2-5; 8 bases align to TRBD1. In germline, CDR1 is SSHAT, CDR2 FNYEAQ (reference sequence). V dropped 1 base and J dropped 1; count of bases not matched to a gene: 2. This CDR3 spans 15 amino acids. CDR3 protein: CASSLGGQAQETQYF. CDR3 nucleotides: TGTGCCAGCAGCTTAGGGGGACAGGCCCAAGAGACCCAGTACTTC.

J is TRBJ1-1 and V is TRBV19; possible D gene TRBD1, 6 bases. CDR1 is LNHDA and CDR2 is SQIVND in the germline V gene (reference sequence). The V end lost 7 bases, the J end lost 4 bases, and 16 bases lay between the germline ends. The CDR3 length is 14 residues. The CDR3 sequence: CASILQGRGTEAFF. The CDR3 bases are TGTGCCAGTATCCTACAGGGTCGGGGCACTGAAGCTTTCTTT.

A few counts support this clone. The CDR3 spells CASSKLGDGYTF. As DNA, the CDR3 is TGTGCCAGCAGCAAGTTAGGGGATGGCTACACCTTC. The rearrangement links TRBV7-2 to TRBJ1-2, with D maybe TRBD1 (5 bases). CDR3 length: 12 amino acids. Germline-derived CDR1 and CDR2 are SGHTA and FQGNSA. V lost 5 bases and J 6 bases, leaving 10 bases between the germline ends.

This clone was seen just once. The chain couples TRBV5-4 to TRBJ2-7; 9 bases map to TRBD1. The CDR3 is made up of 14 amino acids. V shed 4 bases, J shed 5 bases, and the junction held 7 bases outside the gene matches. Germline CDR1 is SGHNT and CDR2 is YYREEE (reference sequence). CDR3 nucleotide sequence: TGTGCCAGCAGCCTACGACAGGGGGTCCACGAGCAGTACTTC. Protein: CASSLRQGVHEQYF.

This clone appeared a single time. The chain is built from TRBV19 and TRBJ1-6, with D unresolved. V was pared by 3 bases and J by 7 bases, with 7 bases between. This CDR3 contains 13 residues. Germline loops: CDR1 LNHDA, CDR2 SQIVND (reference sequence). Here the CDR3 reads CASSIPRNSPLHF. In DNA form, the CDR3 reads TGTGCCAGTAGTATTCCCAGGAATTCACCCCTCCACTTT.

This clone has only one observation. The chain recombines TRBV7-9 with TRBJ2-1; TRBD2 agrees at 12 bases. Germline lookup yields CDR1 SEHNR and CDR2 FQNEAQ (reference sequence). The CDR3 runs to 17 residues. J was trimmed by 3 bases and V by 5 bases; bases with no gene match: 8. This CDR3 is CASSPRLAGDNYNEQFF. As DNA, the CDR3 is TGTGCCAGCAGCCCTCGACTAGCGGGGGACAACTACAATGAGCAGTTCTTC.

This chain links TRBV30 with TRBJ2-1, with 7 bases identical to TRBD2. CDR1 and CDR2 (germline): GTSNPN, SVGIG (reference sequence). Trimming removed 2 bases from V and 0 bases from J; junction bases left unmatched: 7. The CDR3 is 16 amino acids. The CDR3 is CAWSSYSGGSYNEQFF. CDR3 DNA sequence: TGTGCCTGGAGTTCTTACTCGGGAGGCTCCTACAATGAGCAGTTCTTC.

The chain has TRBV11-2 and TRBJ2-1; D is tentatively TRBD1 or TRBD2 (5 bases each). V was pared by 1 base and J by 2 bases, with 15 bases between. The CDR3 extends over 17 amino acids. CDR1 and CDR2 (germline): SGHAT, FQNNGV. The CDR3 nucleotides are TGTGCCAGCAGCTTAGTCCCCGGGACCGGGCCCTACAATGAGCAGTTCTTC. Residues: CASSLVPGTGPYNEQFF.

The CDR3 sequence is CASSSYGYEQYF. DNA for the CDR3: TGTGCCAGCAGCTCTTACGGCTACGAGCAGTACTTC. V and J are TRBV7-2 and TRBJ2-7; D is unclear. The V end was cut by 4 bases, the J end by 3 bases, with 7 bases between. The CDR3 runs 12 residues. CDR1 is SGHTA, CDR2 FQGNSA, per germline.

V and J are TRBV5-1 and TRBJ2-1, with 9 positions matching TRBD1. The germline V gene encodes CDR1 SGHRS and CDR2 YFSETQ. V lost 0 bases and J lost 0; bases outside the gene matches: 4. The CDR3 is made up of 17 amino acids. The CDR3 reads CASSLAMDRGSYNEQFF. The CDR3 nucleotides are TGCGCCAGCAGCTTGGCCATGGACAGGGGCTCCTACAATGAGCAGTTCTTC.

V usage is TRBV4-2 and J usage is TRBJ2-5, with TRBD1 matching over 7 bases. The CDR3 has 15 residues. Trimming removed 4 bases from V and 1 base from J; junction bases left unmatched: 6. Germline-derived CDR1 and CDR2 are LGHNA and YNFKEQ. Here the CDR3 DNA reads TGTGCCAGCAGCCCGAATACAGGGGCCCAAGAGACCCAGTACTTC. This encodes CASSPNTGAQETQYF.

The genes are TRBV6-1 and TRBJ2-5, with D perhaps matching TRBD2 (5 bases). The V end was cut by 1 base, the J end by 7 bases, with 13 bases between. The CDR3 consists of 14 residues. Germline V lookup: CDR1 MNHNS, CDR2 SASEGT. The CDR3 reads CASSEVPTAGTQYF. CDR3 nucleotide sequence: TGTGCCAGCAGTGAAGTCCCAACTGCGGGGACCCAGTACTTC.

CDR3 in amino acids: CASSPSTGSLSSYEQYF. The DNA of the CDR3 is TGCGCCAGCAGCCCATCGACAGGGTCCCTGAGCTCCTACGAGCAGTACTTC. This chain links TRBV5-1 with TRBJ2-7, with TRBD1 identical over 7 bases. From germline, CDR1 is SGHRS and CDR2 YFSETQ. The CDR3 is 17 residues long. The V gene end was trimmed by 4 bases and the J gene end by 0 bases; junction bases not matched to a gene: 13.

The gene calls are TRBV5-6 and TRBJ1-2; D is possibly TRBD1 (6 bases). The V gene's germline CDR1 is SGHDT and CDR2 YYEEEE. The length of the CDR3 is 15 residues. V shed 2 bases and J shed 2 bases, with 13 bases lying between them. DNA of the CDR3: TGTGCCAGCAGCTTTGTCGAGGGGGGGAACTATGGCTACACCTTC. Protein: CASSFVEGGNYGYTF.

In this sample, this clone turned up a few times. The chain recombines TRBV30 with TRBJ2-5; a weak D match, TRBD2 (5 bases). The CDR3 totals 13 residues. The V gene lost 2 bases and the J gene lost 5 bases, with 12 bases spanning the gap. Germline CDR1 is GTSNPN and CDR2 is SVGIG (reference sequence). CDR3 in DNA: TGTGCCTGGAGTCCGACTACCGTTGAGACCCAGTACTTC. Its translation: CAWSPTTVETQYF.

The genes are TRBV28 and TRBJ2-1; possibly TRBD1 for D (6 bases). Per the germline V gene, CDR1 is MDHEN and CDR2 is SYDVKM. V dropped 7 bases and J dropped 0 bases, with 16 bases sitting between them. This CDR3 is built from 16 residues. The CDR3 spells CASNPVDSHSYNEQFF. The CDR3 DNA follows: TGTGCCAGCAACCCGGTGGACAGCCACTCCTACAATGAGCAGTTCTTC. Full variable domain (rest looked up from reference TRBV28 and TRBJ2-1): DVKVTQSSRYLVKRTGEKVFLECVQDMDHENMFWYRQDPGLGLRLIYFSYDVKMKEKGDIPEGYSVSREKKERFSLILESASTNQTSMYLCASNPVDSHSYNEQFFGPGTRLTVL.

The CDR3 sequence: CASSPRPWGGHEQYF. The DNA for the CDR3 is TGTGCCAGCAGCCCCCGCCCCTGGGGTGGGCACGAGCAGTACTTC. This chain uses TRBV7-6 with TRBJ2-7, with D unresolved. V lost 5 bases and J lost 5, with 19 bases in between. The CDR3 length is 15 residues. Per the germline V gene, CDR1 is SGHVS and CDR2 is FNYEAQ. Full variable domain (missing parts from reference TRBV7-6 and TRBJ2-7): GAGVSQSPRYKVTKRGQDVALRCDPISGHVSLYWYRQALGQGPEFLTYFNYEAQQDKSGLPNDRFSAERPEGSISTLTIQRTEQRDSAMYRCASSPRPWGGHEQYFGPGTRLTVT.

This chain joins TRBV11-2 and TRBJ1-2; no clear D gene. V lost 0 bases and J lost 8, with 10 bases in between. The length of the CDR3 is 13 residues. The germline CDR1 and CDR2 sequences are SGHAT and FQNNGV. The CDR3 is CASSLEGLGGYTF. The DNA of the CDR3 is TGTGCCAGCAGCTTAGAAGGTTTGGGCGGCTACACCTTC.

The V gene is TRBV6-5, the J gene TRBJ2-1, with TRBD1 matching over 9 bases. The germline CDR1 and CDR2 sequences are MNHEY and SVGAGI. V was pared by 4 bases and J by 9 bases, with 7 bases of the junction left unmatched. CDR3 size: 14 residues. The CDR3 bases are TGTGCCAGCAGTTTCGTGGGACAGGGTGGTGAGCAGTTCTTC. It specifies CASSFVGQGGEQFF.

This CDR3 reads CASRRGGAGSETQYF. CDR3 sequence (DNA): TGTGCCAGCAGAAGAGGGGGAGCAGGGTCGGAGACCCAGTACTTC. V usage is TRBV13 and J usage is TRBJ2-5, with a possible D match to TRBD1 (6 bases). CDR3 size: 15 residues. Germline CDR1 reads PRHDT; CDR2 reads FYEKMQ (reference sequence). V was pared by 6 bases and J by 5 bases, with 19 bases between.

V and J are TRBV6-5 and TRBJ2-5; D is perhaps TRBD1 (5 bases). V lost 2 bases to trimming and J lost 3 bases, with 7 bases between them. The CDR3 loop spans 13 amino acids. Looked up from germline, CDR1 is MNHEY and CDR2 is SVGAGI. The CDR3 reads CASSYDREETQYF. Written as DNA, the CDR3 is TGTGCCAGCAGTTACGACAGAGAAGAGACCCAGTACTTC.

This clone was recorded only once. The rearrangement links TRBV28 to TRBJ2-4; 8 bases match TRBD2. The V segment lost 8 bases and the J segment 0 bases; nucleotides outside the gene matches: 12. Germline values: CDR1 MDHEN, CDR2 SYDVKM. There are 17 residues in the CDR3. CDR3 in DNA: TGTGCCAGCCTCACGGGAGGGGGGTCTTTAGCCAAAAACATTCAGTACTTC. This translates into CASLTGGGSLAKNIQYF.

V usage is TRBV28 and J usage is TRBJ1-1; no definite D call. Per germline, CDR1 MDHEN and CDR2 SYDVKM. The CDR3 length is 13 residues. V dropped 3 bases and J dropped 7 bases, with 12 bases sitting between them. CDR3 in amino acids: CASSFIQVSEAFF. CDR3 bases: TGTGCCAGCAGTTTTATCCAAGTGAGTGAAGCTTTCTTT.